The 15 T cell receptor beta chains in this list originate from one sample, sequenced in a study of T cells after yellow fever vaccination. TCRdb independently ran MiXCR on the 5' RACE reads; one entry per CDR3 protein. The repertoire holds about 110,000 distinct CDR3 sequences, with 8.4% as singletons. Material: CD8+ T cells sorted from PBMCs, obtained 45 days after the yellow fever booster vaccination. The receptors derive from a man in his thirties or forties who received the YFV17D yellow fever vaccine.

The CDR3 DNA is TGTGCCAGCAGCTTATCCAGAGACAATGAGCAGTTCTTC. The encoded protein is CASSLSRDNEQFF. This rearrangement joins TRBV7-7 to TRBJ2-1; D gene uncertain. V lost 2 bases, J lost 5 bases, and 7 bases lay in between. Germline loops: CDR1 SSHAT, CDR2 FNYEAQ (reference sequence). This CDR3 has 13 amino acids.

The chain has TRBV9 and TRBJ2-3; D gene ambiguous. Trimming left V 8 bases short and J 1 base short, with 11 bases between. Germline V gives CDR1 SGDLS, CDR2 YYNGEE. The CDR3 length is 13 residues. CDR3: CASSLWGTDTQYF. For the CDR3, the DNA is TGTGCCAGTTCCCTGTGGGGCACAGATACGCAGTATTTT. Complete variable domain (other parts from reference TRBV9 and TRBJ2-3): DSGVTQTPKHLITATGQRVTLRCSPRSGDLSVYWYQQSLDQGLQFLIQYYNGEERAKGNILERFSAQQFPDLHSELNLSSLELGDSALYFCASSLWGTDTQYFGPGTRLTVL.

This clonotype has at least ten counts. This chain joins TRBV29-1 and TRBJ1-4; D possibly corresponds to TRBD1 (5 bases). The germline gives CDR1 SQVTM, CDR2 ANQGSEA. The CDR3 covers 13 residues. V dropped 0 bases and J dropped 13 bases, with 15 bases sitting between them. The CDR3 region is CSVEDAGALGLFF. As DNA, the CDR3 is TGCAGCGTTGAAGACGCCGGGGCCCTCGGACTGTTTTTT.

This clonotype showed up many times. One end of the junction varies from germline; a read error may be responsible. The V call is TRBV2, the J call TRBJ2-1; TRBD2 aligns across 10 bases. Germline V lookup: CDR1 SNHLY, CDR2 FYNNEI. The CDR3 length is 17 residues. The CDR3 bases are TGTGCCAGCAGTGAAGGCGGACTAGCGGATAATTACAGTGAGCAGTTCTTC. It translates to CASSEGGLADNYSEQFF.

This clonotype was detected many times. V usage is TRBV4-2 and J usage is TRBJ1-5, with D unclear. This CDR3 spans 15 amino acids. Germline V gives CDR1 LGHNA, CDR2 YNFKEQ. V was clipped by 0 bases and J by 1 base, with 7 bases between them. The CDR3 sequence: CASSQELGSNQPQHF. In DNA form, the CDR3 reads TGTGCCAGCAGCCAAGAGCTGGGGAGCAATCAGCCCCAGCATTTT.

This clonotype has at least ten counts. The chain uses TRBV29-1 and TRBJ2-3; 9 nucleotides line up with TRBD1. Germline trimming cut 4 bases from V and 2 bases from J; bases unmatched to any gene: 4. This CDR3 spans 14 amino acids. In germline, CDR1 is SQVTM, CDR2 ANQGSEA. The CDR3 DNA reads as TGCAGCGTTGGGGGGACAGGGTTCACAGATACGCAGTATTTT. Translating it yields CSVGGTGFTDTQYF.

This clonotype was counted many times. The J gene is TRBJ2-1, the V gene TRBV5-6; TRBD2 aligns across 8 bases. V was pared by 2 bases and J by 6 bases, with 10 bases of the junction left unmatched. Germline V lookup: CDR1 SGHDT, CDR2 YYEEEE. This CDR3 has 16 amino acids. CDR3 in DNA: TGTGCCAGCAGCTTAGGGAGCGGGAGTTTTGCCAATGAGCAGTTCTTC. The encoded protein is CASSLGSGSFANEQFF.

Regarding this clonotype: An end of the junction differs from the germline gene, which may be a read error. This chain uses TRBV4-3 with TRBJ2-5, with 9 bases matching TRBD1. This CDR3 spans 14 amino acids. Germline loops: CDR1 LGHNA, CDR2 YSLEER. CDR3: CASSQDPTGGTHYF. In nucleotides, the CDR3 is TGCGCCAGCAGCCAAGATCCGACAGGGGGGACCCACTACTTC.

There are many counts of this clonotype. The CDR3 DNA follows: TGCAGTGCTAGAGATGAGGACACTAACTACGAGCAGTACTTC. It yields the protein CSARDEDTNYEQYF. The rearrangement joins TRBV20-1 to TRBJ2-7; D possibly corresponds to TRBD1 (5 bases). The CDR3 is 14 amino acids. Trimming took off 0 bases at V and 3 bases at J, with 12 bases between the two ends. CDR1 and CDR2 from the germline V gene are DFQATT and SNEGSKA (reference sequence).

The rearrangement links TRBV4-3 to TRBJ1-1, with no clear D. Germline CDR1 is LGHNA and CDR2 is YSLEER. Between the trimmed V and J ends, which lost 1 base and 0 bases, there was a span of 9 bases. The CDR3 is made up of 15 amino acids. The CDR3 protein is CASSQGLALNTEAFF. CDR3 DNA: TGCGCCAGCAGCCAAGGCCTAGCACTGAACACTGAAGCTTTCTTT.

This clonotype has a count of ten or more. V usage is TRBV9 and J usage is TRBJ2-7; possibly TRBD1 or TRBD2 for D (5 bases each). Germline CDR1 is SGDLS and CDR2 is YYNGEE. This CDR3 is 15 amino acids long. V was pared by 4 bases and J by 2 bases, with 16 bases between. The CDR3 DNA reads TGTGCCAGCAGCCCATCCGGGACCCCGGCCTACGAGCAGTACTTC. This gives the protein CASSPSGTPAYEQYF. Full variable domain (remainder filled in from reference TRBV9 and TRBJ2-7): DSGVTQTPKHLITATGQRVTLRCSPRSGDLSVYWYQQSLDQGLQFLIQYYNGEERAKGNILERFSAQQFPDLHSELNLSSLELGDSALYFCASSPSGTPAYEQYFGPGTRLTVT.

At least ten counts were recorded for this clonotype. The CDR3 sequence: CASGPSGAGNTIYF. The CDR3 nucleotides read TGTGCCAGTGGACCCAGTGGGGCGGGAAACACCATATATTTT. The gene calls are TRBV12-3 or TRBV12-4 and TRBJ1-3; weak D call: TRBD1 (5 bases). V lost 9 bases and J lost 4, with 16 bases in between. CDR3 length: 14 amino acids.

This clonotype appeared many times. J is TRBJ2-3 and V is TRBV12-3 or TRBV12-4, with D perhaps matching TRBD1 (6 bases). V lost 3 bases and J 3 bases, leaving 13 bases between the germline ends. The CDR3 is 15 amino acids. The CDR3 nucleotides are TGTGCCAGCAGTTTTACAGGGAGAATTACAGATACGCAGTATTTT. It yields the protein CASSFTGRITDTQYF.

This clonotype has a count of ten or more. The chain employs TRBV6-2 or TRBV6-3 and TRBJ1-5; D gene ambiguous. This CDR3 has 14 residues. Between the trimmed V and J ends, which lost 2 bases and 6 bases, there was a span of 11 bases. From germline, CDR1 is MNHEY and CDR2 SVGEGT. In DNA form, the CDR3 reads TGTGCCAGCAGTTACCTGGGTATTGGTCAGCCCCAGCATTTT. This encodes CASSYLGIGQPQHF.

The table lists this clonotype with many counts. The chain is built from TRBV11-2 and TRBJ2-5; no firm D call. Germline lookup yields CDR1 SGHAT and CDR2 FQNNGV. This CDR3 comprises 13 residues. V lost 3 bases and J 5 bases, leaving 10 bases between the germline ends. CDR3 amino acids: CASSFRVAETQYF. CDR3 bases: TGTGCCAGCAGCTTTAGGGTGGCGGAGACCCAGTACTTC.